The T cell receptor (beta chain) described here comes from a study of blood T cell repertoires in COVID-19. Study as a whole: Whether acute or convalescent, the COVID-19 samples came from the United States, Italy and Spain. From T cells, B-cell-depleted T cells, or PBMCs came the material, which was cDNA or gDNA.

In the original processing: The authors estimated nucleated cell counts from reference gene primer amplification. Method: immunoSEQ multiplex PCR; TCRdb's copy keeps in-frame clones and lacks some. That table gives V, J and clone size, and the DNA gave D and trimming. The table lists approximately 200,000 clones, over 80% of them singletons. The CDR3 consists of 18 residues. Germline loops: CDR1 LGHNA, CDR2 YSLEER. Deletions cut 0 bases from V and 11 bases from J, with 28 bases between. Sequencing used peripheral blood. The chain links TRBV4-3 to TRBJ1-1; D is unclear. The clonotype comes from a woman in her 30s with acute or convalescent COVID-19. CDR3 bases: TGCGCCAGCAGCCAAGATTCCTTCCTAGCCGATGAGAAGATCGGGGCTTTCTTT. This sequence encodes CASSQDSFLADEKIGAFF.